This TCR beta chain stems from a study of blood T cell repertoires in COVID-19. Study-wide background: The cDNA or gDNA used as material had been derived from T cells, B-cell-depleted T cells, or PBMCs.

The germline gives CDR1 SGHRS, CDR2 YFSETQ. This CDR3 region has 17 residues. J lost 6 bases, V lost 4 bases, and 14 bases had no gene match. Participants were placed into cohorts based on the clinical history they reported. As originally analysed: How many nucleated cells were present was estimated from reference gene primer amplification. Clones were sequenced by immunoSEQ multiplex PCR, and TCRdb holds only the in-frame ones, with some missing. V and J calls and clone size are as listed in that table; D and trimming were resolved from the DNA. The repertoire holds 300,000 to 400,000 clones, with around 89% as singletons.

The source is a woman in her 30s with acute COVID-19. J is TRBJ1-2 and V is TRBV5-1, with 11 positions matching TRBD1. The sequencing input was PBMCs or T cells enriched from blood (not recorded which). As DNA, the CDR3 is TGCGCCAGCAGCCCTTCGAGGTGGGACAGGGGGAAGGATGGCTACACCTTC. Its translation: CASSPSRWDRGKDGYTF.